This record concerns one T cell receptor (beta chain) sequence. Its antigen is currently unknown. The data were taken from a study of T cell repertoires in cytomegalovirus infection. Study background: Use of recently identified HLA-C-restricted and well-studied HLA-B-restricted CMV epitopes was part of the study. CMV infection and matching HLA type were both indicated by public TCR beta signatures. Notes on the study in general: HLA-C-restricted CMV-specific TCR beta clonotypes prevailed in the ex vivo response.

The CDR3 runs 15 residues. Germline CDR1 and CDR2: SEHNR and FQNEAQ (reference sequence). V lost 0 bases and J 6 bases, leaving 12 bases between the germline ends. MiXCR was run by TCRdb on the reads, yielding one entry per CDR3 protein. The sample holds about 400,000 distinct CDR3 sequences, roughly 34% seen once. Material: cultured PBMCs, obtained from culture after CMV antigen stimulation. J is TRBJ2-1 and V is TRBV7-9, with no clear D. This TCR came from a human donor in good health (CMV status not recorded). Some clones in this sample may be carry-over from other donors' samples. This CDR3 is CASSLAQVRFNEQFF. The CDR3 DNA reads TGTGCCAGCAGCTTAGCGCAGGTTCGGTTCAATGAGCAGTTCTTC.